This TCR beta chain was captured by sequencing in a study of cytomegalovirus exposure and HLA in healthy donors. A note on this clone: What it binds is unknown.

Whole-study findings and limits: Among TCR beta chains of equal frequency, HLA-associated ones were more clonally expanded in a later analysis. It was about 150 TCR beta chains that were listed as cytomegalovirus-associated. CMV serostatus was the only immune exposure information that was available. TCR beta sequences numbering 15,000 to 20,000 were associated with HLA alleles at 0.05 false discovery rate in a later analysis.

CDR3 length equals 13 residues. V shed 1 base and J shed 4 bases, with 7 bases lying between them. Germline V gene sequence: CDR1 SGHDN, CDR2 FVKESK. PCR was performed using 60 Vbeta and 13 Jbeta primers. Method: immunoSEQ multiplex PCR; TCRdb's copy keeps in-frame clones and lacks some. Among roughly 67,000 clones, around 80% were seen once, and the ten largest hold 9.7%. The sequencing sample was made of PBMCs. V gene TRBV14 combines with J gene TRBJ1-2; a possible D gene is TRBD1 (6 bases). The TCR comes from a man aged 40-50 years in good health and CMV-seronegative. The CDR3 loop is CASSQARGYGYTF. CDR3 DNA: TGTGCCAGCAGCCAAGCCAGGGGCTATGGCTACACCTTC.